The present entry profiles one T cell receptor beta chain with its context. Antigen: not known. This entry belongs to a study of long-term antiretroviral therapy in people with HIV. General study results and limits: Pre-ART clonal expansions dominated every time point's repertoire. Repertoires from HIV showed CDR3 length ranges narrower than those of controls. Diversity measured after ART increased yet remained under transplant donor controls.

The CDR3 spans 14 residues. Germline-derived CDR1 and CDR2 are MNHEY and SMNVEV (reference sequence). The V segment lost 6 bases and the J segment 6 bases; nucleotides outside the gene matches: 7. Assay version v3.0 of immunoSEQ was used, and it was run at survey level. Data came from immunoSEQ multiplex PCR; TCRdb stores just in-frame clones and leaves some out. The sample shows 33,000 or so clones, around 97% of them seen only once. The specimen comprised unsorted PBMCs, sampled 7.6 years after starting antiretroviral therapy. The chain joins TRBV27 to TRBJ1-2; 10 bases agree with TRBD1. The sequence derives from a man aged 30-40 years with HIV. CDR3 protein: CASSWTGTGDGYTF. Here the CDR3 DNA reads TGTGCCAGCAGCTGGACCGGGACAGGGGATGGCTACACCTTC.